The present entry profiles one T cell receptor (beta chain) with its context. TCRdb's copy holds only in-frame clones and misses some; the assay was immunoSEQ multiplex PCR. The sample consists of 230,000 or so clones, about 80% of them appearing once. The sample originates from a study of blood T cell repertoires in COVID-19. The CDR3 extends over 11 amino acids. V lost 5 bases and J lost 13, with 11 bases in between. Cohort 3 donors counted as recovered after two negative PCRs, clearance, or resolved symptoms. Input material: PBMCs or T cells enriched from blood (not recorded which). The rearrangement links TRBV12-3 or TRBV12-4 to TRBJ1-4; D unclear. The source is a man in his forties or fifties who had recovered from COVID-19. The CDR3 DNA is TGTGCCAGCAGTCAGACGGGATTACTGTTTTTT. This encodes CASSQTGLLFF.